This TCR beta chain was retrieved from a study of beta chain features in type 1 diabetes. Across the whole study: Comparable age, gender and cell yields were observed in patients relative to healthy donors. Study outcomes and limitations: In every one of the four CD4+ subsets, TCRB CDR3s were moderately but significantly shorter in Type 1 diabetes patients.

CDR1 is SGHNT and CDR2 is YYREEE in the germline V gene (reference sequence). Trimming removed 2 bases at V and 4 bases at J, with 9 bases between. CDR3 length: 14 amino acids. Since all of the isolated RNA was reverse transcribed, expressed TCRB transcripts were what got sequenced. Around 3.9 million reads per sample were averaged for naive, central memory and regulatory samples. Here immunoSEQ multiplex PCR was the method, and the copy in TCRdb shows in-frame clones only, minus some. The sample lists some 350,000 clones, roughly 9.8% occurring once. In total, each donor contributed a single heparinised blood draw that averaged about 110 mL. Staining for CD45RO/CCR7/CD25/CD127/CD95/CD27 allowed sorting of CD4+ naive, central memory, regulatory and stem cell-like memory cells. This clone was seen a handful of times. Its antigen remains unknown.

Sequencing was done on a sample of central memory CD4+ T cells from blood. This TCR derives from a man aged 25 to 40 with type 1 diabetes. The chain joins TRBV5-4 to TRBJ1-4, with no clear D. This chain's CDR3 is CASSFGRNNEKLFF. The CDR3 nucleotides read TGTGCCAGCAGCTTCGGTAGGAATAATGAAAAACTGTTTTTT.